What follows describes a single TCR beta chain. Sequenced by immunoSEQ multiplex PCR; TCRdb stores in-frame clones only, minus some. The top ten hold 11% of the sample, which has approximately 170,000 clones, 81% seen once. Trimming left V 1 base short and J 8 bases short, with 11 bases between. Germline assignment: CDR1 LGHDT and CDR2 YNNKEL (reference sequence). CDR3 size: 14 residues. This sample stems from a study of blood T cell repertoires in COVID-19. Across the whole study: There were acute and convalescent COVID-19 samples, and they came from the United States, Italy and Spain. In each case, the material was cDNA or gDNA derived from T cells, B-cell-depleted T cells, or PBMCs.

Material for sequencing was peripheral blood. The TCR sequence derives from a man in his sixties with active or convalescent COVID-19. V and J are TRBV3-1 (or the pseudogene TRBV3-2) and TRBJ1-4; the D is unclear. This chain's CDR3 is CASSQGMRGEKLFF. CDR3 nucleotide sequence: TGTGCCAGCAGCCAAGGGATGCGAGGGGAAAAACTGTTTTTT.